The 30 T cell receptor beta chains below come from one sample, sequenced in a study of blood T cell dynamics during melanoma immunotherapy. Method: immunoSEQ multiplex PCR; TCRdb's copy keeps in-frame clones and lacks some. The sample has 15,000 to 20,000 clones; over 90% are singletons. This sample's time point: week 3, after first cycle of checkpoint inhibitor. The specimen was effector memory CD8+ T cells from blood, collected from a patient treated with checkpoint blockade. The receptors were sampled from a human donor with melanoma.

V is TRBV27 and J is TRBJ1-1, with 9 bases aligning to TRBD1. The length of the CDR3 is 14 residues. Looked up from germline, CDR1 is MNHEY and CDR2 is SMNVEV (reference sequence). J lost 5 bases, V lost 6 bases, and 7 bases had no gene match. The CDR3: CASRVTGGGTEAFF. In nucleotides, the CDR3 is TGTGCCAGCAGGGTGACAGGGGGGGGGACTGAAGCTTTCTTT.

The genes are TRBV5-5 and TRBJ2-7; 7 bases align to TRBD1. The germline gives CDR1 SGHKS, CDR2 YYEKEE (reference sequence). V dropped 0 bases and J dropped 2; count of bases not matched to a gene: 8. The CDR3 has 16 amino acids. CDR3 sequence (DNA): TGTGCCAGCAGCTTGGTATTATGGGACAGAACCTACGAGCAGTACTTC. Residues: CASSLVLWDRTYEQYF.

The chain is built from TRBV9 and TRBJ1-2; tentative D call: TRBD1 (6 bases). V lost 4 bases and J 4 bases, leaving 11 bases between the germline ends. Germline V gives CDR1 SGDLS, CDR2 YYNGEE. The CDR3 has 13 amino acids. The CDR3 DNA follows: TGTGCCAGCAGCTCAGGGGCTTTCTATGGCTACACCTTC. Its protein is CASSSGAFYGYTF. The full variable domain, completed using reference TRBV9 and TRBJ1-2, is DSGVTQTPKHLITATGQRVTLRCSPRSGDLSVYWYQQSLDQGLQFLIQYYNGEERAKGNILERFSAQQFPDLHSELNLSSLELGDSALYFCASSSGAFYGYTFGSGTRLTVV.

CDR3 loop: CASRAQGAFGYTF. DNA of the CDR3: TGTGCCAGCAGAGCTCAGGGGGCATTTGGCTACACCTTC. V is TRBV9 and J is TRBJ1-2; 8 bases are a match to TRBD1. Trimming removed 5 bases from V and 7 bases from J; junction bases left unmatched: 7. CDR3 size: 13 residues. CDR1 and CDR2 (germline): SGDLS, YYNGEE.

V gene TRBV9 combines with J gene TRBJ2-7; TRBD1 aligns across 9 bases. Germline loops: CDR1 SGDLS, CDR2 YYNGEE. Losses at the gene ends were 4 bases for V and 6 bases for J; bases not matched to a gene: 5. The CDR3 is made up of 13 amino acids. CDR3 sequence reads: CASSLDRGGEQYF. In nucleotides, the CDR3 is TGTGCCAGCAGCTTGGACAGGGGTGGCGAGCAGTACTTC.

The J gene is TRBJ2-2, the V gene TRBV7-6; tentatively, D is TRBD2 (6 bases). Trimming left V 4 bases short and J 0 bases short, with 9 bases between. Germline V lookup: CDR1 SGHVS, CDR2 FNYEAQ. The CDR3 extends over 15 amino acids. The CDR3 region has the DNA TGTGCCAGCAGCTACGGGAGCGCGAACACCGGGGAGCTGTTTTTT. Translated, it gives CASSYGSANTGELFF.

V gene TRBV10-3 combines with J gene TRBJ2-5; D perhaps matches TRBD1 (7 bases). The CDR3 is made up of 14 amino acids. V gave up 4 bases and J gave up 4 bases, with 13 bases separating them. The germline V gene encodes CDR1 ENHRY and CDR2 SYGVKD. CDR3 DNA sequence: TGTGCCATCAGTGGAAGTCAGGGGGGAGAGACCCAGTACTTC. This translates into CAISGSQGGETQYF.

The chain employs TRBV28 and TRBJ1-1; possibly TRBD1 for D (5 bases). Trimming shortened V by 3 bases and J by 4 bases, and 12 bases separated the two germline ends. Germline assignment: CDR1 MDHEN and CDR2 SYDVKM. The CDR3 is made up of 14 amino acids. The CDR3 nucleotides are TGTGCCAGCAGTTTCGGTGAGGGGAGCACTGAAGCTTTCTTT. Translating it yields CASSFGEGSTEAFF. Full variable domain (remainder filled in from reference TRBV28 and TRBJ1-1): DVKVTQSSRYLVKRTGEKVFLECVQDMDHENMFWYRQDPGLGLRLIYFSYDVKMKEKGDIPEGYSVSREKKERFSLILESASTNQTSMYLCASSFGEGSTEAFFGQGTRLTVV.

V and J are TRBV19 and TRBJ1-1, with 7 bases fitting TRBD1. V shed 4 bases and J 3 bases; nucleotides not matched to a gene: 8. This CDR3 has 15 residues. Germline-derived CDR1 and CDR2 are LNHDA and SQIVND (reference sequence). DNA for the CDR3: TGTGCCAGTAGTACCGAGACAGGGTTGGACACTGAAGCTTTCTTT. It is translated as CASSTETGLDTEAFF.

The chain's CDR3 is CASSLWADTYEQYF. Written as DNA, the CDR3 is TGTGCCAGCAGCCTGTGGGCGGATACCTACGAGCAGTACTTC. The chain couples TRBV14 to TRBJ2-7; no clear D gene. Germline values: CDR1 SGHDN, CDR2 FVKESK. CDR3 size: 14 residues. Trimming cost V 4 bases and J 2 bases, with 12 bases left between them.

The V gene is TRBV6-5, the J gene TRBJ2-1, with TRBD1 identical over 12 bases. V trimming: 2 bases; J trimming: 9 bases; junction bases outside the gene matches: 5. The length of the CDR3 is 15 residues. The germline gives CDR1 MNHEY, CDR2 SVGAGI. The CDR3 nucleotides read TGTGCCAGCAGTTACCGGGGACAGGGGGCATCTGAGCAGTTCTTC. Its translation is CASSYRGQGASEQFF.

The chain recombines TRBV7-3 with TRBJ2-2; TRBD1 agrees at 8 bases. The germline V gene encodes CDR1 SGHTA and CDR2 FQGTGA. This CDR3 comprises 13 residues. With V trimmed by 5 bases and J by 6 bases, 2 bases remained unmatched. The CDR3 DNA reads TGTGCCAGCAGCCCACAGGGGGCCGGGGAGCTGTTTTTT. Its translation is CASSPQGAGELFF. The full variable domain, in which reference TRBV7-3 and TRBJ2-2 provide the parts outside the CDR3, is GAGVSQTPSNKVTEKGKYVELRCDPISGHTALYWYRQSLGQGPEFLIYFQGTGAADDSGLPNDRFFAVRPEGSVSTLKIQRTERGDSAVYLCASSPQGAGELFFGEGSRLTVL.

This chain links TRBV27 with TRBJ2-7; 7 bases are a match to TRBD2. After removal of 5 bases from V and 5 bases from J, the junction contained 6 bases not matched to a gene. Per germline, CDR1 MNHEY and CDR2 SMNVEV (reference sequence). The CDR3 sequence is 13 residues long. The CDR3 DNA is TGTGCCAGCAGTGGGGCGGGAGAACACGAGCAGTACTTC. It translates to CASSGAGEHEQYF.

The chain carries TRBV7-9 and TRBJ2-1; 15 positions agree with TRBD2. The junction had 8 bases not matched to a gene; V was cut back by 8 bases and J by 9 bases. The V gene's germline CDR1 is SEHNR and CDR2 FQNEAQ (reference sequence). The CDR3 loop spans 15 amino acids. The CDR3 DNA follows: TGTGCCAGCCGGACTAGCGGGAGGGCCTCCGGTGAGCAGTTCTTC. Translating gives CASRTSGRASGEQFF.

The CDR3 coding sequence is TGTGCCAGCAGTTTACCCTTAACTAGTGCCCCTTCGTTCTTC. It yields the protein CASSLPLTSAPSFF. The genes are TRBV28 and TRBJ2-1; weak D call: TRBD2 (5 bases). The CDR3 contains 14 residues. V was trimmed by 2 bases and J by 15 bases, leaving 20 bases between them. Germline CDR1 reads MDHEN; CDR2 reads SYDVKM.

The genes are TRBV7-8 and TRBJ1-1; the match to TRBD1 covers 9 bases. This CDR3 contains 16 residues. Germline V lookup: CDR1 SGHVS, CDR2 FQNEAQ. V shed 1 base, J shed 4 bases, and the junction held 7 bases outside the gene matches. The CDR3 DNA reads TGTGCCAGCAGCTTAGTGGGAACAGGGGGCTTCACTGAAGCTTTCTTT. It translates to CASSLVGTGGFTEAFF.

The J gene is TRBJ2-7, the V gene TRBV29-1; D might be TRBD2 (6 bases). The CDR3 is 12 amino acids. Trimming pared 3 bases from V and 5 bases from J, leaving 11 bases between. In germline, CDR1 is SQVTM, CDR2 ANQGSEA. DNA for the CDR3: TGCAGCGTTGAGGGGCGCGGGAACGAGCAGTACTTC. This gives the protein CSVEGRGNEQYF.

The chain couples TRBV27 to TRBJ2-3; a possible D gene is TRBD1 (6 bases). V gave up 5 bases and J gave up 1 base, with 10 bases separating them. The CDR3 consists of 14 residues. Looked up from germline, CDR1 is MNHEY and CDR2 is SMNVEV (reference sequence). The CDR3 bases are TGTGCCAGCAGTCCAGGGGCGGGCACAGATACGCAGTATTTT. This codes for CASSPGAGTDTQYF.

The table lists this clone with a few counts. V and J are TRBV10-1 and TRBJ1-5, with D hard to call. V was cut by 6 bases and J by 4 bases, with 13 bases left in between. The CDR3 consists of 14 residues. CDR1 WNHNN and CDR2 SYGVQD come from the germline V gene (reference sequence). The CDR3 nucleotides read TGCGCCAGCAGGACTTTCCTTAGGAATCAGCCCCAGCATTTT. Translating gives CASRTFLRNQPQHF.

This chain uses TRBV27 with TRBJ2-4, with 9 bases fitting TRBD1. The V gene end was trimmed by 8 bases and the J gene end by 1 base; junction bases not matched to a gene: 0. The V gene's germline CDR1 is MNHEY and CDR2 SMNVEV (reference sequence). This CDR3 contains 13 residues. The CDR3 DNA is TGTGCCAGCGGACAGGGGGCCAAAAACATTCAGTACTTC. This gives the protein CASGQGAKNIQYF.

In DNA, the CDR3 is TGTGCCAGCAGTTACTTAGCCATCACCGGGGAGCTGTTTTTT. Its translation: CASSYLAITGELFF. The chain employs TRBV6-5 and TRBJ2-2; D unclear. CDR1 MNHEY and CDR2 SVGAGI come from the germline V gene. Trimming removed 1 base at V and 4 bases at J, with 7 bases between. This CDR3 is 14 amino acids long.

The CDR3 DNA reads as TGTGCCAGCAGCTTAAGGACAGGGATTTCCTACAATGAGCAGTTCTTC. As protein: CASSLRTGISYNEQFF. V and J are TRBV9 and TRBJ2-1, with TRBD1 matching over 8 bases. Germline CDR1 SGDLS, CDR2 YYNGEE. V shed 4 bases, J shed 1 base, and the junction held 7 bases outside the gene matches. The CDR3 length is 16 residues.

The chain carries TRBV30 and TRBJ2-1; D is unclear. This CDR3 has 16 residues. Germline loops: CDR1 GTSNPN, CDR2 SVGIG (reference sequence). The V and J ends lost 0 bases and 0 bases respectively, with 12 bases between them. The CDR3 sequence: CAWSVPSAYSYNEQFF. Here the CDR3 DNA reads TGTGCCTGGAGTGTCCCCTCTGCTTACTCCTACAATGAGCAGTTCTTC.

This CDR3 is CASSFAGGAGNTIYF. Here the CDR3 DNA reads TGTGCCAGCAGTTTTGCAGGGGGTGCCGGAAACACCATATATTTT. This sequence joins TRBV28 and TRBJ1-3; 7 bases agree with TRBD1. Trimming cost V 3 bases and J 4 bases; bases outside gene matches: 6. CDR1 and CDR2 from the germline V gene are MDHEN and SYDVKM. The CDR3 is 15 amino acids.

The V and J genes are TRBV27 and TRBJ1-5; D may be TRBD1 (5 bases). This CDR3 contains 14 residues. The germline V gene has CDR1 MNHEY and CDR2 SMNVEV (reference sequence). V was clipped by 0 bases and J by 6 bases, with 9 bases between them. The CDR3 sequence: CASSLSKGSQPQHF. CDR3 coding DNA: TGTGCCAGCAGTTTATCCAAGGGGTCTCAGCCCCAGCATTTT.

The rearrangement links TRBV5-1 to TRBJ2-7; TRBD1 or TRBD2 may be the D gene (5 bases each). The CDR3 covers 17 residues. Germline values: CDR1 SGHRS, CDR2 YFSETQ. Trimming pared 3 bases from V and 2 bases from J, leaving 21 bases between. CDR3 region: CASSSYFTGEGAYEQYF. DNA for the CDR3: TGCGCCAGCAGCTCGTACTTCACAGGTGAGGGTGCCTACGAGCAGTACTTC.

The chain combines TRBV19 with TRBJ2-7; 8 bases align to TRBD1. The CDR3 has 14 amino acids. The trim removed 5 bases at V and 3 bases at J, leaving 6 bases unmatched. Germline CDR1 and CDR2: LNHDA and SQIVND (reference sequence). As DNA, the CDR3 is TGTGCCAGTAGTCGTTGGACAGGGAGCTACGAGCAGTACTTC. Amino acids: CASSRWTGSYEQYF.

The V and J genes are TRBV6-5 and TRBJ2-5; D may be TRBD1 (6 bases). The germline CDR1 and CDR2 sequences are MNHEY and SVGAGI. This CDR3 contains 13 residues. V lost 7 bases and J 4 bases, leaving 13 bases between the germline ends. The CDR3 is CASTTGRGETQYF. The CDR3 DNA reads as TGTGCCAGCACGACGGGCAGGGGAGAGACCCAGTACTTC.

The chain employs TRBV4-1 and TRBJ2-2; 7 nucleotides match TRBD2. Germline assignment: CDR1 MGHRA and CDR2 YSYEKL. Trimming at V came to 3 bases and at J to 7 bases, leaving 5 bases not matched to a gene. This CDR3 region has 14 residues. This CDR3 is CASSQSGGNGELFF. In nucleotides, the CDR3 is TGCGCCAGCAGCCAGTCCGGGGGGAACGGGGAGCTGTTTTTT.

V usage is TRBV5-7 and J usage is TRBJ1-3; tentatively, D is TRBD1 (6 bases). TRBV5-7 is marked as an open reading frame, function uncertain. This CDR3 has 14 residues. Trimming stripped 0 bases from V and 6 bases from J, with 10 bases between. The CDR3 spells CASSLGGAENTIYF. DNA for the CDR3: TGTGCCAGCAGCTTGGGGGGGGCTGAAAACACCATATATTTT.